The source of this T cell receptor (beta chain) is a study of T cells in Graves' hyperthyroidism and ophthalmopathy. Researchers amplified the TCR beta CDR3 regions from RNA transcripts. Using the HTBI primer set, a first-round RT-PCR was run on the TCR CDR3. MiXCR was run by TCRdb on the multiplex PCR reads, yielding one entry per CDR3 protein. The sample has about 350,000 distinct CDR3 sequences; 15% to 20% are singletons. The CDR3 contains 15 residues. The trim removed 3 bases at V and 4 bases at J, leaving 5 bases unmatched. The germline V gene encodes CDR1 LNHDA and CDR2 SQIVND (reference sequence).

The chain joins TRBV19 to TRBJ1-1, with TRBD1 matching over 10 bases. Material: blood. The receptor was isolated from a woman aged 40 to 49 with Graves' ophthalmopathy. Written as DNA, the CDR3 is TGTGCCAGTAGTATCGGGACAGGGGCGGGCACTGAAGCTTTCTTT. It codes for CASSIGTGAGTEAFF.